A single sample gave rise to the 7 T cell receptor beta chains below, sequenced in a study of T cell changes during pregnancy in multiple sclerosis. TCRdb keeps only in-frame clones here, not all; method: immunoSEQ multiplex PCR. This table holds 37,000 or so clones, roughly 94% found once. The sample in question was peripheral blood, obtained in the third trimester of pregnancy. Receptors were obtained from a female donor with multiple sclerosis, enrolled in a pregnancy study.

This clone was recorded a few times. The rearrangement uses TRBV5-5 and TRBJ2-7; TRBD2 matches at 12 bases. Germline V gives CDR1 SGHKS, CDR2 YYEKEE (reference sequence). V was clipped by 0 bases and J by 9 bases; unmatched bases: 7. This CDR3 spans 15 amino acids. CDR3 residues: CASSLVRLAGVRQYF. In nucleotides, the CDR3 is TGTGCCAGCAGCTTGGTTCGACTAGCGGGGGTAAGGCAGTACTTC.

This clone was seen only once. This sequence joins TRBV30 and TRBJ1-4; D is possibly TRBD1 (5 bases). Germline V gene sequence: CDR1 GTSNPN, CDR2 SVGIG (reference sequence). This CDR3 comprises 15 residues. The ends were cut back, 1 base at V and 5 bases at J, with 14 bases in the middle. The CDR3 protein is CAWSAAGPFNEKLFF. The DNA for the CDR3 is TGTGCCTGGAGTGCAGCAGGGCCGTTCAATGAAAAACTGTTTTTT.

The CDR3 nucleotides read TGTGCCAGCAGCTGGGACAGGGGAGGTAACACTGAAGCTTTCTTT. It specifies CASSWDRGGNTEAFF. V and J are TRBV5-4 and TRBJ1-1; 10 nucleotides agree with TRBD1. J was trimmed by 2 bases and V by 3 bases; bases with no gene match: 4. This CDR3 contains 15 residues. CDR1 SGHNT and CDR2 YYREEE come from the germline V gene (reference sequence). Filled out from reference TRBV5-4 and TRBJ1-1, the complete variable domain reads ETGVTQSPTHLIKTRGQQVTLRCSSQSGHNTVSWYQQALGQGPQFIFQYYREEENGRGNFPPRFSGLQFPNYSSELNVNALELDDSALYLCASSWDRGGNTEAFFGQGTRLTVV.

V usage is TRBV10-3 and J usage is TRBJ2-1; 8 nucleotides line up with TRBD1. Germline V gene data show CDR1 as ENHRY and CDR2 as SYGVKD. This CDR3 is built from 17 residues. The V and J ends lost 4 bases and 7 bases, in that order; junction bases with no gene match: 15. The CDR3 DNA reads as TGTGCCATCAGTGGGAAGCAGGGGGCTATGACTGGGAATGAGCAGTTCTTC. Its translation is CAISGKQGAMTGNEQFF.

V and J are TRBV4-3 and TRBJ2-7, with a possible D match to TRBD1 (6 bases). Germline V gene lookup returns CDR1 LGHNA and CDR2 YSLEER. The CDR3 covers 15 residues. Trimming took off 0 bases at V and 5 bases at J, with 14 bases between the two ends. The CDR3 DNA follows: TGCGCCAGCAGCCAAGAGGCGAGGGGGAACAACGAGCAGTACTTC. Protein product: CASSQEARGNNEQYF.

The chain employs TRBV6-6 and TRBJ1-5; possible D gene TRBD1, 6 bases. V was pared by 6 bases and J by 4 bases, with 16 bases between. This CDR3 region has 15 residues. The germline CDR1 and CDR2 sequences are MNHNY and SVGAGI (reference sequence). The CDR3 is CASSPSDRKNQPQHF. The CDR3 DNA reads as TGTGCCAGCAGCCCTTCGGACAGAAAAAATCAGCCCCAGCATTTT.

The genes are TRBV6-1 and TRBJ2-7; TRBD1 matches at 10 bases. V gave up 1 base and J gave up 3 bases; unmatched junction bases: 3. Germline lookup yields CDR1 MNHNS and CDR2 SASEGT. The CDR3 is 15 residues long. CDR3 DNA: TGTGCCAGCAGTGAAGGCGGACAGGGGGGCTACGAGCAGTACTTC. This translates into CASSEGGQGGYEQYF.